These 7 T cell receptor beta chains were sequenced from one sample in a study of blood T cell repertoires in COVID-19. Sequencing was performed with immunoSEQ multiplex PCR; in TCRdb, only in-frame clones are kept and a portion is missing. The data hold fewer than 300,000 clones, with more than 85% observed a single time. The sequencing sample was made of peripheral blood. The receptors stem from a woman aged 30 to 39 with COVID-19, enrolled during active disease.

V gene TRBV28 combines with J gene TRBJ2-7; TRBD2 is a possible D gene (6 bases). The V gene lost 2 bases and the J gene lost 6 bases, with 14 bases spanning the gap. CDR1 is MDHEN and CDR2 is SYDVKM in the germline V gene. The length of the CDR3 is 14 residues. DNA for the CDR3: TGTGCCAGCAGTTTACCCGGGGGAATTGCCGAGCAGTACTTC. Its protein product is CASSLPGGIAEQYF.

This chain's CDR3 is CASSSPGASGSYEQYF. The CDR3 DNA is TGTGCCAGCAGCAGTCCCGGTGCTAGCGGTTCCTACGAGCAGTACTTC. The chain combines TRBV5-4 with TRBJ2-7; TRBD2 agrees at 7 bases. Trimming took 4 bases from V and 1 from J; bases not matched to a gene: 11. The CDR3 consists of 16 residues. CDR1 is SGHNT and CDR2 is YYREEE in the germline V gene (reference sequence).

The chain links TRBV6-5 to TRBJ1-2; TRBD1 agrees at 9 bases. The germline V gene encodes CDR1 MNHEY and CDR2 SVGAGI. This CDR3 has 15 amino acids. Unmatched junction bases numbered 8, after V lost 5 bases and J lost 4 bases. CDR3 region: CASSRTGVGIYGYTF. As DNA, the CDR3 is TGTGCCAGCAGTAGGACAGGGGTTGGTATCTATGGCTACACCTTC.

About this clone itself: At the DNA level, this CDR3 is encoded by other sequences in the same sample as well. The CDR3 here is CSASRGRNTEAFF. CDR3 DNA: TGCAGTGCTAGTAGGGGTCGGAACACTGAAGCTTTCTTT. This sequence joins TRBV20-1 and TRBJ1-1; D possibly corresponds to TRBD1 (5 bases). Germline CDR1 reads DFQATT; CDR2 reads SNEGSKA (reference sequence). This CDR3 contains 13 residues. V was shortened by 3 bases and J by 1 base, with 9 bases between the two germline ends.

V gene TRBV2 combines with J gene TRBJ2-5, with D possibly matching TRBD2 (7 bases). Deletions cut 4 bases from V and 5 bases from J, with 20 bases between. Germline V gene data show CDR1 as SNHLY and CDR2 as FYNNEI. CDR3 size: 16 residues. CDR3 in DNA: TGTGCCAGCAGTGGACGACTAGCTGGGGGCGTGGAGACCCAGTACTTC. Translating gives CASSGRLAGGVETQYF.

V usage is TRBV7-3 and J usage is TRBJ2-3, with 8 bases aligning to TRBD2. From germline, CDR1 is SGHTA and CDR2 FQGTGA. V dropped 5 bases and J dropped 3; count of bases not matched to a gene: 10. This CDR3 is built from 16 residues. The CDR3 DNA follows: TGTGCCAGCAGCGCCGGAAGGGGCGGGGGGACAGATACGCAGTATTTT. Amino acids: CASSAGRGGGTDTQYF. The entire variable domain, with the rest obtained from reference TRBV7-3 and TRBJ2-3, is as follows: GAGVSQTPSNKVTEKGKYVELRCDPISGHTALYWYRQSLGQGPEFLIYFQGTGAADDSGLPNDRFFAVRPEGSVSTLKIQRTERGDSAVYLCASSAGRGGGTDTQYFGPGTRLTVL.

The rearrangement links TRBV19 to TRBJ2-7, with 8 nucleotides matching TRBD2. Germline lookup yields CDR1 LNHDA and CDR2 SQIVND (reference sequence). The CDR3 length is 15 residues. J lost 4 bases, V lost 4 bases, and 9 bases had no gene match. The chain's CDR3 is CASSTQGSGEYEQYF. The CDR3 DNA sequence: TGTGCCAGTAGTACCCAAGGTAGCGGGGAATACGAGCAGTACTTC.